There are a few counts of the clone carrying this T cell receptor beta chain. Its target is not known. Construction of the TCR beta libraries employed iRepertoire HTBI primers in conjunction with Arm-PCR of CDR3 regions. TCRdb fed the multiplex PCR reads into MiXCR, producing one record per CDR3 protein. Here the sample spans roughly 500,000 distinct CDR3 sequences, 12% to 15% being singletons. The time point here: newly diagnosed GD, antithyroid drugs for less than 3 months. Construction of the TCR library relied on RNA isolated from PBMCs. The sample comes from a study of regulatory T cells in long-lasting Graves disease. General study results and limits: Persistent Graves' patients showed less TCR diversity than newly diagnosed ones. Persistent disease favored TRBV28, TRBJ1-2 and TRBJ2-5.

V was trimmed by 4 bases and J by 3 bases, leaving 13 bases between them. CDR3 size: 14 residues. Germline loops: CDR1 SGHDT, CDR2 YYEEEE. These sequences were also reported in another study, on T cells in Graves' hyperthyroidism and ophthalmopathy. That investigation notes: HTBI primers were used for first-round RT-PCR of the TCR CDR3. Most thyroid-expanded clonotypes above 0.001 were also found in blood.

The chain combines TRBV5-6 with TRBJ1-2; perhaps TRBD1 as D (5 bases). The input for sequencing was peripheral blood mononuclear cells (PBMCs), taken at new diagnosis, from a patient treated with antithyroid drugs. The sequence derives from a woman in her forties or fifties with Graves disease. The CDR3 DNA follows: TGTGCCAGCAGCGTCGGGGTCAGGGACTATGGCTACACCTTC. As protein: CASSVGVRDYGYTF. Filled out from reference TRBV5-6 and TRBJ1-2, the complete variable domain reads DAGVTQSPTHLIKTRGQQVTLRCSPKSGHDTVSWYQQALGQGPQFIFQYYEEEERQRGNFPDRFSGHQFPNYSSELNVNALLLGDSALYLCASSVGVRDYGYTFGSGTRLTVV.